This T cell receptor beta chain was identified during a study of blood T cells in healthy people across ages. Sample-barcoded 5' priming and a J-beta primer mix drove a second PCR of about 7 to 11 cycles. From the 5' RACE reads, TCRdb called clonotypes with MiXCR, one entry per CDR3 protein. This sample has roughly 720,000 distinct CDR3 sequences, with approximately 55% found just once. This clonotype has a handful of counts. No antigen is known for it. Germline V gene sequence: CDR1 SGDLS, CDR2 YYNGEE. The CDR3 spans 12 residues. V shed 2 bases and J shed 6 bases, with 7 bases lying between them. Broader study findings: Without sorted subsets, naive and antigen-experienced compartments could not be conclusively compared.

There were healthy Caucasian individuals from Russia, aged about 6 to 90, serving as donors. Isolating PBMCs gave at least 6 million of these cells per sample. The source of this sequence is an elderly man in good health. V is TRBV9 and J is TRBJ2-3; the D is unclear. Sequenced input: blood. CDR3 bases: TGTGCCAGCAGCGTCAACTTGGATACGCAGTATTTT. Translating it yields CASSVNLDTQYF. The full variable domain, its missing parts supplied by reference TRBV9 and TRBJ2-3, is DSGVTQTPKHLITATGQRVTLRCSPRSGDLSVYWYQQSLDQGLQFLIQYYNGEERAKGNILERFSAQQFPDLHSELNLSSLELGDSALYFCASSVNLDTQYFGPGTRLTVL.